This T cell receptor beta chain was sequenced in a study of siplizumab effects on memory and regulatory T cells. General study findings and limits: Confirmation that proliferating Tregs from siplizumab cultures had suppressive function was not obtained. Mappable alloreactive CD4+ clones were on average around 69% Treg-derived with siplizumab, around 30% in controls.

Data came from immunoSEQ multiplex PCR; TCRdb stores just in-frame clones and leaves some out. The table records 50,000 to 75,000 clones, 96% of them present only once. Remarks on this clone: Its target is not known.

Deletions cut 4 bases from V and 3 bases from J, with 12 bases between. From germline, CDR1 is SGHVS and CDR2 FNYEAQ. This CDR3 has 14 amino acids. This TCR was sampled from a human donor in good health. Material for sequencing was naive CD8+ T cells sorted from blood. V gene TRBV7-6 combines with J gene TRBJ1-1; D is unresolved. CDR3 in DNA: TGTGCCAGCAGCTCGTTGACTGGGGACACTGAAGCTTTCTTT. Translated: CASSSLTGDTEAFF.